This T cell receptor beta chain was recovered during a study of OX40 agonist ivuxolimab in advanced cancers. About the research overall: The dose-escalation cohort had hepatocellular carcinoma, melanoma, renal cell or head and neck cancer. Of the participants, 40% to 50% had some prior anti-PD-1, anti-PD-L1 or anti-CTLA-4 therapy, which was allowed.

Systemic immunosuppression or autoimmune disease history was grounds to exclude patients. The CDR3 is 15 amino acids. CDR1 and CDR2 (germline): GTSNPN, SVGIG (reference sequence). Measured with immunoSEQ multiplex PCR; TCRdb has only the in-frame clones, and not every one. The sample yields about 60,000 clones, 85% to 90% seen once. The chain couples TRBV30 to TRBJ2-4; 10 bases fit TRBD1. The sequence came from an adult with an advanced solid tumor such as melanoma, head and neck, liver or kidney cancer. The sample here was CD4+ or CD8+ T cells sorted from blood, taken in a trial of the OX40 agonist ivuxolimab. In DNA form, the CDR3 reads TGTGCTTTGGAGAGCCCGGGACAGGGGAAAAACATTCAGTACTTC. Protein: CALESPGQGKNIQYF.